This TCR beta chain derives from a study of blood T cell repertoires in COVID-19. Here immunoSEQ multiplex PCR was the method, and the copy in TCRdb shows in-frame clones only, minus some. The table lists under 350,000 clones, around 86% of them singletons. Germline V gene sequence: CDR1 MRHNA, CDR2 SNTAGT. CDR3 length equals 15 residues. The V gene end was trimmed by 4 bases and the J gene end by 0 bases; junction bases not matched to a gene: 1. This TCR came from a woman aged 40 to 50 who had recovered from COVID-19. The specimen sequenced was PBMCs or T cells enriched from blood (not recorded which). This chain links TRBV6-4 with TRBJ2-3; TRBD2 aligns across 10 bases. CDR3 amino acids: CASSASGGSTDTQYF. Here the CDR3 DNA reads TGTGCCAGCAGTGCTAGCGGGGGAAGCACAGATACGCAGTATTTT.